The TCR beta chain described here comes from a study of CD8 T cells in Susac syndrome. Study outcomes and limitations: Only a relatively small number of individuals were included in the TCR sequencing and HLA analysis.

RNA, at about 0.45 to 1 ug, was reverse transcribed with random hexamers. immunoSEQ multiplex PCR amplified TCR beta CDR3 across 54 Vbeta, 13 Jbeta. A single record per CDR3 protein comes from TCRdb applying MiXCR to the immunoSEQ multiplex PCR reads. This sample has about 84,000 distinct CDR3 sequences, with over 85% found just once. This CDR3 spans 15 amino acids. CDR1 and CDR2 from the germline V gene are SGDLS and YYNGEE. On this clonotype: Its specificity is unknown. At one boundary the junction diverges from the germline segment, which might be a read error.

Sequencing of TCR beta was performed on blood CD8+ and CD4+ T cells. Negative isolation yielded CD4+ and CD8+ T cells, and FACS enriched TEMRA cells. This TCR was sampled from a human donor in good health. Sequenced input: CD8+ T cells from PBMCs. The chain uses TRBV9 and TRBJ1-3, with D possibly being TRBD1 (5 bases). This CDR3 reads CASDRTPHSENTIYF. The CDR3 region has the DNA TGTGCCAGCGATCGGACACCCCACTCTGAAAACACCATATATTTT. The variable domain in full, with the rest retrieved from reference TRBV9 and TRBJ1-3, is DSGVTQTPKHLITATGQRVTLRCSPRSGDLSVYWYQQSLDQGLQFLIQYYNGEERAKGNILERFSAQQFPDLHSELNLSSLELGDSALYFCASDRTPHSENTIYFGEGSWLTVV.